A selection of T cell receptor beta chains follows, all from one sample in a study of breast tumors, draining lymph nodes, adjacent tissues. TCRdb processed the multiplex PCR reads anew with MiXCR; each CDR3 protein has one entry. This table has under 80,000 distinct CDR3 sequences, 40% to 45% appearing once. Sequencing input: breast tumor tissue. The source is a female donor with breast cancer. Some clones in this sample may be carry-over from other donors' samples. Both conserved end residues are part of each CDR3. A D gene is named only where the DNA matches it firmly. For some rows the clone size is stated as once, few or many, or as a class when expanded; others skip it.

clone_size	j_call	v_call	d_call	cdr3_nt	cdr3_aa
NA	TRBJ1-5	TRBV18	NA	TGTGCCAGCTCCCAGGACGACTATAGCAATCAGCCCCAGCATTTT	CASSQDDYSNQPQHF
few	TRBJ1-2	TRBV27	NA	TGTGCCAGCAGATATCAGGGTAACTATGGCTACACCTTC	CASRYQGNYGYTF
once	TRBJ1-6	TRBV19	TRBD1	TGTGCCAGTAACCCACCGGGACAGGGGAATTCACCCCTCCACTTT	CASNPPGQGNSPLHF
NA	TRBJ2-5	TRBV5-1	TRBD2	TGCGCCAGCCAGAGCGGGGGGGATGAGCACTACTTC	CASQSGGDEHYF
many	TRBJ2-7	TRBV20-1	TRBD2	TGCAGTGCTAGAGAGGGACTAGCGGGGGGAATACTTACCTACGAGCAGTACTTC	CSAREGLAGGILTYEQYF
few	TRBJ1-2	TRBV20-1	TRBD1	TGCAGTGTCCAGACAGGGGGCGGGAATGGCTACACCTTC	CSVQTGGGNGYTF
NA	TRBJ1-2	TRBV29-1	NA	TGCAGCAGTGAAGGGACGAGGGGCCAGGGGACCTTC	CSSEGTRGQGTF
medium-sized	TRBJ1-2	TRBV15	NA	TGTGCCACCAGCAGAGATTCAAGGCAGTGGGGTGGCTACACCTTC	CATSRDSRQWGGYTF
NA	TRBJ1-1	TRBV7-6	NA	TGTGCCAGCAGTCTAGGGACGAGCACTGAAGCTTTCTTT	CASSLGTSTEAFF
many	TRBJ2-5	TRBV4-1	TRBD2	TGCGCCAGCAGCCTACTATGGCGGGGGGCCCTCGGAGAGACCCAGTACTTC	CASSLLWRGALGETQYF
many	TRBJ2-7	TRBV7-9	NA	TGTGCCAGCAGCCCCGGCCCACGTAAACCGCCCTACGAGCAGTACTTC	CASSPGPRKPPYEQYF
many	TRBJ1-5	TRBV18	NA	TGTGCCAGCTCACAAGGGGGGAATCAGCCCCAGCATTTT	CASSQGGNQPQHF
NA	TRBJ2-3	TRBV24-1	NA	TGTGCCACCAGCCCTGCGGCGGGAATCCACACAGATACGCAGTATTTT	CATSPAAGIHTDTQYF
many	TRBJ2-7	TRBV2	NA	TGTGCCAGCAGTGGCCTTATGGCCTACGAGCAGTACTTC	CASSGLMAYEQYF
NA	TRBJ2-2	TRBV7-6	TRBD1	TGTGCCAGCAGCTCGACAGGGGGTGCCGGGGAGCTGTTTTTT	CASSSTGGAGELFF